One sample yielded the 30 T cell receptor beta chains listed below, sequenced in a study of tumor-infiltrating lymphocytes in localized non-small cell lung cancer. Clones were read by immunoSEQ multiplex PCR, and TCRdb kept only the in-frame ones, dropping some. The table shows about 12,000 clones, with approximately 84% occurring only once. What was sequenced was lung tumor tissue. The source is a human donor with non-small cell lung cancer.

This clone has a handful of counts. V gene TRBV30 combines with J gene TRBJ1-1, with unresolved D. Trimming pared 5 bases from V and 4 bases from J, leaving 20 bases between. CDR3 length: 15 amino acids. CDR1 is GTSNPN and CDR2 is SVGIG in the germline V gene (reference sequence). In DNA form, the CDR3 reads TGTGCCTGGGCCCCCCTCCGGGGAAGGAGCACTGAAGCTTTCTTT. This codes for CAWAPLRGRSTEAFF.

CDR3 bases: TGTGCCAGCAGTGAACAGACTGAAGCTTTCTTT. It specifies CASSEQTEAFF. The V call is TRBV2, the J call TRBJ1-1; no definite D call. Trimming left V 2 bases short and J 5 bases short, with 3 bases between. The CDR3 has 11 residues. Per germline, CDR1 SNHLY and CDR2 FYNNEI.

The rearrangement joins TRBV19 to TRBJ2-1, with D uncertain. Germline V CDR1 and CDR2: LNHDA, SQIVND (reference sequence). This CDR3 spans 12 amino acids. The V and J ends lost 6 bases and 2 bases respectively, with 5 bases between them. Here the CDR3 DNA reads TGTGCCAGTAGAGGCACCTACAATGAGCAGTTCTTC. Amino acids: CASRGTYNEQFF.

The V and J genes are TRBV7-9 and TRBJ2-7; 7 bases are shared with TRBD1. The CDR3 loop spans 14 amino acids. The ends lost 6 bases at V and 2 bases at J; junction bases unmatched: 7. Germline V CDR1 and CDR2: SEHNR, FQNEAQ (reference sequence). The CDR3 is CASSPDRVPYEQYF. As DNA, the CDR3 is TGTGCCAGCAGTCCTGACAGGGTGCCCTACGAGCAGTACTTC.

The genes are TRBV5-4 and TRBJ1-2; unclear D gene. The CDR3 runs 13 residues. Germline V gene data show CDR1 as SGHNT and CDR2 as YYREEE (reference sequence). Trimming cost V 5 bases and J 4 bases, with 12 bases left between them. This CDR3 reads CASSSDLTYGYTF. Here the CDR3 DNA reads TGTGCCAGCAGTTCGGATCTAACCTATGGCTACACCTTC.

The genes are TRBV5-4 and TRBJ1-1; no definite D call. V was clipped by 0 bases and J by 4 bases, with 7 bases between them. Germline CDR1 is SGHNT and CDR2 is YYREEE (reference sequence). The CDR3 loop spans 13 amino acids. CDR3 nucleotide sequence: TGTGCCAGCAGCTTGGACCAAGGCACTGAAGCTTTCTTT. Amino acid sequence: CASSLDQGTEAFF.

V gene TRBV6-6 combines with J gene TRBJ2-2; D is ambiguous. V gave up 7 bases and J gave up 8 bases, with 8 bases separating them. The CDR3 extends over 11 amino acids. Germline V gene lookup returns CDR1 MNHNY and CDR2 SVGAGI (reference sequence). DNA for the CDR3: TGTGCCAGCACCACACCTGGGGAGCTGTTTTTT. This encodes CASTTPGELFF.

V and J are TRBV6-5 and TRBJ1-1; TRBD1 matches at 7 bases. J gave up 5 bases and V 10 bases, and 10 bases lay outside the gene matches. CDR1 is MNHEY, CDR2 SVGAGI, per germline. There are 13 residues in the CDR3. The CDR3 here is CATHRGGWTEAFF. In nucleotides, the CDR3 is TGTGCCACCCACAGGGGTGGGTGGACTGAAGCTTTCTTT.

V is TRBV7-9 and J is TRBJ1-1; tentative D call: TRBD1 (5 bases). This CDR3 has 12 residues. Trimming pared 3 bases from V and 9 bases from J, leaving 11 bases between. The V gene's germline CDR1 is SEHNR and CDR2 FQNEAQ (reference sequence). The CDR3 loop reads CASSFPGLQAFF. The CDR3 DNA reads TGTGCCAGCAGCTTTCCGGGACTTCAAGCTTTCTTT.

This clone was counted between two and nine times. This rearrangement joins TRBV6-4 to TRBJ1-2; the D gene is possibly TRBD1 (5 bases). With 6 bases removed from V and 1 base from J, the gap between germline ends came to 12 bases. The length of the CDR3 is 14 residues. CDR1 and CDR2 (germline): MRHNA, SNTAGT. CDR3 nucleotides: TGTGCCAGCAGCCCAGAAAGGGGTAACTATGGCTACACCTTC. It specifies CASSPERGNYGYTF.

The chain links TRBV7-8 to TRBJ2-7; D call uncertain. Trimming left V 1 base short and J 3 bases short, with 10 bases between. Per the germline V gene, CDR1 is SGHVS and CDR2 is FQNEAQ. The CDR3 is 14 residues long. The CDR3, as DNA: TGTGCCAGCAGCTTAGGGACGAACCGCTACGAGCAGTACTTC. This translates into CASSLGTNRYEQYF.

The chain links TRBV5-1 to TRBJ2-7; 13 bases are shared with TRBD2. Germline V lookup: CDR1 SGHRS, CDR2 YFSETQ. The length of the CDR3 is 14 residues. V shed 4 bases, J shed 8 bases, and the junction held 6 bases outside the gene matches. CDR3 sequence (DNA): TGCGCCAGCAGCCTATTGACTAGCGGGGGGCAGCAGTACTTC. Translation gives CASSLLTSGGQQYF.

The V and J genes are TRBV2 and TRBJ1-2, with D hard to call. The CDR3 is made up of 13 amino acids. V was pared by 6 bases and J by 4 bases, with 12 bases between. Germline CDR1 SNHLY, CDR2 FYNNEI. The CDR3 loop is CASSVGLLYGYTF. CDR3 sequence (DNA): TGTGCCAGCAGCGTCGGACTCCTCTATGGCTACACCTTC.

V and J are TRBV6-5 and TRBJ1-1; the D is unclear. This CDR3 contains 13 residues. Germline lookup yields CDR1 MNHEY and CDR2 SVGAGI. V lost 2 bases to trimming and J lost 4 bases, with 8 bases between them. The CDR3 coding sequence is TGTGCCAGCAGTTACGCAGGCACCACTGAAGCTTTCTTT. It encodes CASSYAGTTEAFF.

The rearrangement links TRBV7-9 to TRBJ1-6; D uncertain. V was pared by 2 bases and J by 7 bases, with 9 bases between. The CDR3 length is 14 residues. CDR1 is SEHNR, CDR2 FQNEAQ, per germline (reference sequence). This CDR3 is CASSLTLGNSPLHF. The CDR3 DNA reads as TGTGCCAGCAGCTTAACCCTGGGGAATTCACCCCTCCACTTT.

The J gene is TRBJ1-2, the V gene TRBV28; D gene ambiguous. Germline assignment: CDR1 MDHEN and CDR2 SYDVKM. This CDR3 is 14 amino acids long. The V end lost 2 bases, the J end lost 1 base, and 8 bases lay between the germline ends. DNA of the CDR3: TGTGCCAGCAGTTTAGGGCAAATTAACTATGGCTACACCTTC. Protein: CASSLGQINYGYTF.

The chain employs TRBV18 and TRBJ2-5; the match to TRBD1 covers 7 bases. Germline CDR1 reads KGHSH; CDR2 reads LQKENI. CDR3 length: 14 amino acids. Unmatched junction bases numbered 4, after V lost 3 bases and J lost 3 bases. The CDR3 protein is CASSPGRGKETQYF. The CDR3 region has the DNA TGTGCCAGCTCACCCGGCAGGGGGAAAGAGACCCAGTACTTC.

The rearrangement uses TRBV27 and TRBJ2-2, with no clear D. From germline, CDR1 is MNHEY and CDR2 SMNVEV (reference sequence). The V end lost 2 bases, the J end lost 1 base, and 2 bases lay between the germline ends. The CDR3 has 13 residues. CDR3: CASSLVNTGELFF. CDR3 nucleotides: TGTGCCAGCAGTTTAGTGAACACCGGGGAGCTGTTTTTT.

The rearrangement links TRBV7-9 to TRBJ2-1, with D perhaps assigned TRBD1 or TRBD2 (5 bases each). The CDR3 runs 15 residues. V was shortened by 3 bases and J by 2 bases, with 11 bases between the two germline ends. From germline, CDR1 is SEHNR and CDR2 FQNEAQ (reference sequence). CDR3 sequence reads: CASSFEGIAYNEQFF. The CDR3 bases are TGTGCCAGCAGCTTTGAGGGGATAGCCTACAATGAGCAGTTCTTC.

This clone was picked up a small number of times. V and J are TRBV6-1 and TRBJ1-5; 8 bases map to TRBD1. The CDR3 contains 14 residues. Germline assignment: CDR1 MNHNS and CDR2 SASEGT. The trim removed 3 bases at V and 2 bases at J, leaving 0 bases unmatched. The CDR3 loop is CASSETGGNQPQHF. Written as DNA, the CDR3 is TGTGCCAGCAGTGAGACAGGGGGCAATCAGCCCCAGCATTTT.

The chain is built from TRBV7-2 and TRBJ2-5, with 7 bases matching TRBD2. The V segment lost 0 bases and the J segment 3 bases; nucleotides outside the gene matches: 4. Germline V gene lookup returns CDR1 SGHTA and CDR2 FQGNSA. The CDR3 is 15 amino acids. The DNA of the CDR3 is TGTGCCAGCAGCTTAGCGTTGGGAGGGAAAGAGACCCAGTACTTC. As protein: CASSLALGGKETQYF. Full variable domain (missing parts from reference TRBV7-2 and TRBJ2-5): GAGVSQSPSNKVTEKGKDVELRCDPISGHTALYWYRQSLGQGLEFLIYFQGNSAPDKSGLPSDRFSAERTGGSVSTLTIQRTQQEDSAVYLCASSLALGGKETQYFGPGTRLLVL.

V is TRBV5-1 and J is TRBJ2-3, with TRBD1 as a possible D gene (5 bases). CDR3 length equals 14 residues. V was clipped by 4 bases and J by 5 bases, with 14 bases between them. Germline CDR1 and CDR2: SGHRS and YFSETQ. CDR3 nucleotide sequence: TGCGCCAGCAGCATTGACAGCCCCGGAGATACGCAGTATTTT. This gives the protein CASSIDSPGDTQYF.

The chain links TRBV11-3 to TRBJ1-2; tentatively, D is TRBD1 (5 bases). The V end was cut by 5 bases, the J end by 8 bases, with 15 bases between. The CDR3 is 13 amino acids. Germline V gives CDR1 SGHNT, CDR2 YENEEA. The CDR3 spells CASSLQGLGGYTF. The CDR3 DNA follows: TGTGCCAGCAGCCTTCAGGGTCTGGGAGGCTACACCTTC.

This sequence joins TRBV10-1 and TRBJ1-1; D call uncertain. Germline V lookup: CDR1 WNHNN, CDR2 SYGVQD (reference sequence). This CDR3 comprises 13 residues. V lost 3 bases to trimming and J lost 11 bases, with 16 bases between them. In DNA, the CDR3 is TGCGCCAGCAGTGACGGGAATTCAGTCGACGCTTTCTTT. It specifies CASSDGNSVDAFF.

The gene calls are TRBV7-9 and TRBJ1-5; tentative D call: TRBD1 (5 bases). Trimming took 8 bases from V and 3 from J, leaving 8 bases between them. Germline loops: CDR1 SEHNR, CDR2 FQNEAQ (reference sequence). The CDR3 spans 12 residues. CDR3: CASGADNQPQHF. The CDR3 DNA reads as TGTGCCAGCGGGGCAGACAATCAGCCCCAGCATTTT.

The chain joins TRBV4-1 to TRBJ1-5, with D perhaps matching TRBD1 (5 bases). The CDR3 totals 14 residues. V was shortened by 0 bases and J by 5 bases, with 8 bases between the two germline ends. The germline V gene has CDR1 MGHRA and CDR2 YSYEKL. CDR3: CASSQDLGDQPQHF. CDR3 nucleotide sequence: TGCGCCAGCAGCCAAGATCTGGGGGATCAGCCCCAGCATTTT.

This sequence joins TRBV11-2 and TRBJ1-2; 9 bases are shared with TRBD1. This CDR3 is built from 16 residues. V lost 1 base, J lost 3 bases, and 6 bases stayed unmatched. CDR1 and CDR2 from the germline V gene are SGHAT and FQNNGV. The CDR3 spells CASSLVSGTGHYGYTF. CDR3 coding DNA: TGTGCCAGCAGCTTAGTATCGGGGACAGGGCACTATGGCTACACCTTC.

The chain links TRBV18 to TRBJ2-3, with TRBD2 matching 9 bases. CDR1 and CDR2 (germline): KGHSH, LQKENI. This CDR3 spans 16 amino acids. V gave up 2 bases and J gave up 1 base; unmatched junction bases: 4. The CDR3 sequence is CASSPGIAGGTDTQYF. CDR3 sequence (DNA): TGTGCCAGCTCACCAGGGATAGCGGGGGGCACAGATACGCAGTATTTT. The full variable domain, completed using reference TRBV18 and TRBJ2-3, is NAGVMQNPRHLVRRRGQEARLRCSPMKGHSHVYWYRQLPEEGLKFMVYLQKENIIDESGMPKERFSAEFPKEGPSILRIQQVVRGDSAAYFCASSPGIAGGTDTQYFGPGTRLTVL.

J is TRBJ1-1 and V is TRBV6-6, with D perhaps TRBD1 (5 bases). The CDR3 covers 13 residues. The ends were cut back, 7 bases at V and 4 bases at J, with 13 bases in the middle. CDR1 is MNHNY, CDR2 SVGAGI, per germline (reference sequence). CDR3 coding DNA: TGTGCCAGCATCCAACAGGAGGTCACTGAAGCTTTCTTT. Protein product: CASIQQEVTEAFF.

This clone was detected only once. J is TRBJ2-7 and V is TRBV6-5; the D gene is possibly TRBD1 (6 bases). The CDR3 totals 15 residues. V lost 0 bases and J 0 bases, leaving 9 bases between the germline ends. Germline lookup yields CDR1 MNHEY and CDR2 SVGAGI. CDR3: CASSYSTGSSYEQYF. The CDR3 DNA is TGTGCCAGCAGTTACTCGACAGGAAGCTCCTACGAGCAGTACTTC.